The clone carrying this TCR beta chain was counted once. Libraries were prepared by immunoSEQ multiplex PCR; TCRdb keeps only in-frame clonotypes and omits some of them. Of 6,000 to 8,000 clones detected, roughly 84% appear once; the ten largest clones hold just under 3%. The entry originates in a study of T cell repertoires in ileal Crohn's disease. This receptor was identified in an adult with Crohn's disease. The sample consisted of ileal tissue.

The CDR3 coding sequence is TGTGCCAGCAGATTGACAGAGAACGACTATGGCTACACCTTC. Translation: CASRLTENDYGYTF. This sequence joins TRBV6-1 and TRBJ1-2; D is possibly TRBD1 (5 bases). This CDR3 contains 14 residues. V was cut by 6 bases and J by 3 bases, with 14 bases left in between. Germline loops: CDR1 MNHNS, CDR2 SASEGT.